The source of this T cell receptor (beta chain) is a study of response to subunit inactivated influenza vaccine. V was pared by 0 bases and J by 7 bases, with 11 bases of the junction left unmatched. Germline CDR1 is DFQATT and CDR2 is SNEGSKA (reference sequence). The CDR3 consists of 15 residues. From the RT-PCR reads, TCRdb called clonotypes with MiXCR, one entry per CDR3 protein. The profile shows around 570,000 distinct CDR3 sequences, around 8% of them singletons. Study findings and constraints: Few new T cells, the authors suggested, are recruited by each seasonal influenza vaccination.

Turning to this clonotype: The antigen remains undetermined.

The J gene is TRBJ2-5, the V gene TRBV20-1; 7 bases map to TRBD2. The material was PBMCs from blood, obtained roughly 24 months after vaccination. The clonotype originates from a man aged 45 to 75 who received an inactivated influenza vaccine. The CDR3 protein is CSARDSERSGGTQYF. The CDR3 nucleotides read TGCAGTGCTAGAGATTCCGAGCGGTCGGGGGGGACCCAGTACTTC.